A single T cell receptor beta chain is shown here with its context. Its antigen is not identified. Documented time point: late sampling 161 to 241 days after vaccination in three convalescent patients. Indicated treatment: roughly ten-day PBMC culture with coronavirus spike peptide pools or control peptides (ViraFEST assay). The CDR3 consists of 16 residues. The germline gives CDR1 DFQATT, CDR2 SNEGSKA (reference sequence). The V segment lost 2 bases and the J segment 1 base; nucleotides outside the gene matches: 8. This entry belongs to a study of vaccination and CD4 T cells after COVID-19. The wider study: The post-COVID sampling time was a median 101 days after diagnosis, ranging from 35 to 161. Cells were stimulated with overlapping spike peptide pools from SARS-CoV-2, HCoV-NL63, HCoV-OC43 and HCoV-229E. Overall study results and limits: A median approximately 86% of convalescent patients' SARS-CoV-2-reactive clones emerged only after vaccination. For SARS-CoV-2-reactive clonotypes, the median went from roughly 21 to 40, a nonsignificant increase.

An Oncomine TCR Beta short-read assay was used to sequence the DNA from cultured CD4+ T cells. TCRdb reanalysed the PCR reads using MiXCR and keeps one entry per CDR3 protein. The sample shows tens of thousands of distinct CDR3 sequences, 30% to 45% of them seen only once. The TCR comes from a human donor who had recovered from COVID-19. This rearrangement joins TRBV20-1 to TRBJ2-3; 8 bases are shared with TRBD1. The specimen comprised CD4+ T cells from blood, cultured in vitro, sampled about 7 months after SARS-CoV-2 vaccination. Written as DNA, the CDR3 is TGCAGTGCTAGACACAGGGGGGTGGGTGGCACAGATACGCAGTATTTT. Amino acid sequence: CSARHRGVGGTDTQYF.